Listed here is a single T cell receptor (beta chain). The sample originates from a study of control samples from healthy donors and cancer patients. Germline CDR1 is SGHKS and CDR2 is YYEKEE (reference sequence). Trimming stripped 2 bases from V and 8 bases from J, with 19 bases between. The CDR3 runs 16 residues. Assay: immunoSEQ multiplex PCR; the TCRdb copy retains only in-frame clones and omits some. The data contain over 200,000 clones, roughly 82% of them singletons. The sequence was collected from a woman in her sixties with lung cancer. J is TRBJ1-4 and V is TRBV5-5, with D possibly TRBD1 on 5 matching bases. The sequenced material came from PBMCs. CDR3 bases: TGTGCCAGCAGCTTCTGGGGGTCCAGGACGGACGAAAAACTGTTTTTT. Translating gives CASSFWGSRTDEKLFF.